Presented here are 7 T cell receptor beta chains from one specimen sequenced in a study of metastatic and nonmetastatic thyroid tumors. From the PCR reads, TCRdb re-called clones with MiXCR. Of approximately 86,000 clones in the sample, about 12% were seen once. Each patient went into thyroid surgery without having received any treatment. The sequenced sample consisted of tumor tissue. Source of these receptors: a female donor with papillary thyroid cancer or a benign thyroid nodule (not recorded which). Some clones in this sample may be carry-over from other donors' samples.

This clone was observed many times. This rearrangement joins TRBV4-1 to TRBJ1-1; D possibly corresponds to TRBD1 (5 bases). Between the trimmed V and J ends, which lost 1 base and 2 bases, there was a span of 8 bases. Germline V gives CDR1 MGHRA, CDR2 YSYEKL. The CDR3 has 14 residues. The CDR3 region has the DNA TGCGCCAGCAGCCAAGTGGGGGACAACACTGAAGCTTTCTTT. It encodes CASSQVGDNTEAFF.

On this clone itself: One junction end does not reproduce the germline sequence, and a read error may be involved. The same CDR3 arises from other DNA sequences in this sample as well. The J gene is TRBJ2-5, the V gene TRBV7-9; D possibly corresponds to TRBD2 (7 bases). CDR3 length equals 16 residues. Germline CDR1 and CDR2: SEHNR and FQNEAQ (reference sequence). Written as DNA, the CDR3 is TGTGCCAGCAGCCTAGGAGTTACGGGGGGCAAAGAGACACAGTACTTC. Its protein is CASSLGVTGGKETQYF.

This clone was counted between two and nine times. A read error may explain this, as a much larger clone is one base away. The same CDR3 is also encoded by other DNA sequences in this sample. The V and J genes are TRBV2 and TRBJ2-3, with D tentatively TRBD1 or TRBD2 (6 bases each). V lost 7 bases and J lost 4, with 18 bases in between. CDR3 size: 15 residues. Germline lookup yields CDR1 SNHLY and CDR2 FYNNEI. Here the CDR3 DNA reads TGTGCCAGCAAGGGGGGTCACCCTAATCCAGATACGCAGTATTTT. It is translated as CASKGGHPNPDTQYF.

For this clone: This may arise from a read error, as a much more abundant clone is one base away. This CDR3 is also generated by other DNA sequences in the sample. This rearrangement joins TRBV27 to TRBJ2-3; TRBD2 agrees at 8 bases. The CDR3 consists of 16 residues. Germline CDR1 is MNHEY and CDR2 is SMNVEV (reference sequence). The CDR3 sequence: CASSAAGLVGTDTQYF. In nucleotides, the CDR3 is TGTGCCAGCAGTGCCGCGGGACTAGTGGGCACAGATACGCAGTACTTT.

This clone was seen many times. This chain uses TRBV9 with TRBJ1-5, with 8 bases lining up with TRBD1. The germline V gene encodes CDR1 SGDLS and CDR2 YYNGEE. The CDR3 consists of 14 residues. The trim removed 4 bases at V and 5 bases at J, leaving 5 bases unmatched. As DNA, the CDR3 is TGTGCCAGCAGCACCGGACAGGGCTATCAGCCCCAGCATTTT. Its translation is CASSTGQGYQPQHF.

This clone was seen ten or more times. V is TRBV20-1 and J is TRBJ2-7; D may match TRBD1 or TRBD2 (6 bases each). The ends were cut back, 5 bases at V and 5 bases at J, with 19 bases in the middle. Germline V gene sequence: CDR1 DFQATT, CDR2 SNEGSKA (reference sequence). The CDR3 has 14 amino acids. This CDR3 reads CSASPVEGHHEQYF. CDR3 coding DNA: TGCAGTGCTTCCCCGGTGGAGGGACACCACGAGCAGTACTTC.

At least ten counts were recorded for this clone. The V and J genes are TRBV12-3 or TRBV12-4 and TRBJ2-1; D ambiguous. Trimming took off 2 bases at V and 6 bases at J, with 5 bases between the two ends. The CDR3 length is 12 residues. The CDR3 loop is CASSLPLNEQFF. CDR3 DNA sequence: TGTGCCAGCAGTTTACCCCTCAATGAGCAGTTCTTC.